This T cell receptor beta chain emerged from a study of blood T cell repertoires in COVID-19. V was shortened by 3 bases and J by 3 bases, with 13 bases between the two germline ends. This CDR3 contains 15 residues. CDR1 SGDLS and CDR2 YYNGEE come from the germline V gene. Sequenced by immunoSEQ multiplex PCR; TCRdb stores in-frame clones only, minus some. The table has more than 350,000 clones, roughly 90% seen once. The receptor was isolated from a woman aged 18-30 years who had been exposed to COVID-19. The chain combines TRBV9 with TRBJ1-5; D remains ambiguous. The specimen sequenced was PBMCs or T cells enriched from blood (not recorded which). Here the CDR3 reads CASSASMEDNQPQHF. CDR3 in DNA: TGTGCCAGCAGCGCAAGCATGGAGGACAATCAGCCCCAGCATTTT.